This record looks at one T cell receptor beta chain sequence and its context. The antigen is undetermined. This sample is drawn from a study of cytomegalovirus exposure and HLA in healthy donors. Findings and caveats of the study: CMV serostatus stood as the only immune exposure information on hand. Exclusion applied to some V segments, including TRBV6-2 and TRBV6-3, as they were indistinguishable. A later look showed TCR association rates differing by HLA locus, highest for DRB1 and lowest for HLA-C.

The PCR had 60 Vbeta and 13 Jbeta primers. TCRdb keeps only in-frame clones here, not all; method: immunoSEQ multiplex PCR. The sample has around 130,000 clones. Likely unrecorded immune exposures existed in these nominally healthy donors. V lost 5 bases to trimming and J lost 6 bases, with 16 bases between them. This CDR3 contains 14 residues. Germline loops: CDR1 SGHTA, CDR2 FQGNSA. The receptor was derived from a woman aged 40-49 years in good health and CMV-seronegative. Source material: PBMCs. The chain is built from TRBV7-2 and TRBJ1-2; D is perhaps TRBD1 (5 bases). CDR3 DNA sequence: TGTGCCAGCAGCCCAATGACAGTATCCAATGGCTACACCTTC. This codes for CASSPMTVSNGYTF.